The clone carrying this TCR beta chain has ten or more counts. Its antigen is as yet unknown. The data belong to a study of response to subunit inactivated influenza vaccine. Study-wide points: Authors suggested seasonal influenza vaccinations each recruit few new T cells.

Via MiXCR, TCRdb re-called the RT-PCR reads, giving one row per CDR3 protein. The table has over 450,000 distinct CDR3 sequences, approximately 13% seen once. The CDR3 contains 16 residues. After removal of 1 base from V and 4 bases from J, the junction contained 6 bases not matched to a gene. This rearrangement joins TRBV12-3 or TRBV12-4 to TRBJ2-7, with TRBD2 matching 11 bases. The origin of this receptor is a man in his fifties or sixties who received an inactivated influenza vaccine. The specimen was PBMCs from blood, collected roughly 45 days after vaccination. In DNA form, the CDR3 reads TGTGCCAGCAGTTTAGAGGTACTAGCGGGAGCTTACGAGCAGTACTTC. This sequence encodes CASSLEVLAGAYEQYF.